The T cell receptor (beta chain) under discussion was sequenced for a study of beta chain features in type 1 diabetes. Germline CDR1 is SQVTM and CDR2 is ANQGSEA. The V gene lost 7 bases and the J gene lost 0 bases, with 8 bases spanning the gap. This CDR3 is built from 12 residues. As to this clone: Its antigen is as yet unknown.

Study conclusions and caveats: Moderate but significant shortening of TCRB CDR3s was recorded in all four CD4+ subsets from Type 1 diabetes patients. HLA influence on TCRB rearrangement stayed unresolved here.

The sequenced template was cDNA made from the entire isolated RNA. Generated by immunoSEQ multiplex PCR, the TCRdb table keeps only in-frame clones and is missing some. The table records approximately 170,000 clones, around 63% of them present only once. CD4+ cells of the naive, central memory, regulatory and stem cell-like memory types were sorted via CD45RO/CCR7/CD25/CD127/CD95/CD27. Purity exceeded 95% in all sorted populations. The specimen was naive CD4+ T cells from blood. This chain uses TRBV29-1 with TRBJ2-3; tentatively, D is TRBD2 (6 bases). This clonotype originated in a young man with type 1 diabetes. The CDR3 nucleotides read TGCAGCGCGGGACTGAGCACAGATACGCAGTATTTT. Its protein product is CSAGLSTDTQYF.